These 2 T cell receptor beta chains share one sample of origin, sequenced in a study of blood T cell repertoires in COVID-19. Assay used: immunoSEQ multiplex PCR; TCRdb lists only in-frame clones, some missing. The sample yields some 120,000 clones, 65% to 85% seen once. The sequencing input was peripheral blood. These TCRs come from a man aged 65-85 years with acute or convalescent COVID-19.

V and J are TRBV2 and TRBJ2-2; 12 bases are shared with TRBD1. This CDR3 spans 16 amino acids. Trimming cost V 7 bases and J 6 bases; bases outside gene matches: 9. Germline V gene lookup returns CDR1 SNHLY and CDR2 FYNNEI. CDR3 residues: CASTKAGTGGPGELFF. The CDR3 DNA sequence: TGTGCCAGCACCAAGGCCGGGACAGGGGGCCCCGGGGAGCTGTTTTTT. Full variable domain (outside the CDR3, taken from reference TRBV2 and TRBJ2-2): EPEVTQTPSHQVTQMGQEVILRCVPISNHLYFYWYRQILGQKVEFLVSFYNNEISEKSEIFDDQFSVERPDGSNFTLKIRSTKLEDSAMYFCASTKAGTGGPGELFFGEGSRLTVL.

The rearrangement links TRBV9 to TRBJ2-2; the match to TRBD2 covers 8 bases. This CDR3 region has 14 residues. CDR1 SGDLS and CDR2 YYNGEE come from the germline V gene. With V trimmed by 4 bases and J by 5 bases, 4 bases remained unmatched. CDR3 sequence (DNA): TGTGCCAGCAGCCCGCGGGGGGCGACCGGGGAGCTGTTTTTT. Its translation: CASSPRGATGELFF. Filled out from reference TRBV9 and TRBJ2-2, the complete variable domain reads DSGVTQTPKHLITATGQRVTLRCSPRSGDLSVYWYQQSLDQGLQFLIQYYNGEERAKGNILERFSAQQFPDLHSELNLSSLELGDSALYFCASSPRGATGELFFGEGSRLTVL.